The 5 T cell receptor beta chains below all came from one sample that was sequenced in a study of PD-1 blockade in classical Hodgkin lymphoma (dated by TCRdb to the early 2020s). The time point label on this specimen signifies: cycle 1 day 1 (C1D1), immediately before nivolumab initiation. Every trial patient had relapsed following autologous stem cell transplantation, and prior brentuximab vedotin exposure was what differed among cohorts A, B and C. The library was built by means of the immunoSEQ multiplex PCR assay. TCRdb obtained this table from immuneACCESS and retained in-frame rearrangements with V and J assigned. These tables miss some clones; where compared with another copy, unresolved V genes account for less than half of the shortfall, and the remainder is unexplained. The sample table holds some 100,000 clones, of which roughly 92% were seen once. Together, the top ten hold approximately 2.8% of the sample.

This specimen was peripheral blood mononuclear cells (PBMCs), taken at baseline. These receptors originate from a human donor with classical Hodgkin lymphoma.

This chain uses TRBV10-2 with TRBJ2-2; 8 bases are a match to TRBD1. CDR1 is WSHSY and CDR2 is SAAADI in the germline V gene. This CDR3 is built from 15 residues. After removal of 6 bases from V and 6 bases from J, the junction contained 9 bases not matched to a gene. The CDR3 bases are TGCGCCAGCAGGCCGGGACAGGCCATCGCCGGGGAGCTGTTTTTT. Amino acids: CASRPGQAIAGELFF.

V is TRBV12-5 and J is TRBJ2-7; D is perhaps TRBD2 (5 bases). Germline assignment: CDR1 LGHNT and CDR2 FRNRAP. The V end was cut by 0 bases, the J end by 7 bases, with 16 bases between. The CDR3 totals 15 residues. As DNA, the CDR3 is TGTGCTAGTGGTTTGGTAACCGGCGGGCCCGGTGAGCAGTACTTC. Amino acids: CASGLVTGGPGEQYF.

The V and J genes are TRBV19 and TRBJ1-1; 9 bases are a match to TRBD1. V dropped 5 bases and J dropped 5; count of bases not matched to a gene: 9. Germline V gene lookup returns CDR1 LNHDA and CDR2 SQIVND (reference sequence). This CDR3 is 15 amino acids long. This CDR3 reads CASSAHRGRFTEAFF. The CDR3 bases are TGTGCCAGTAGTGCCCACAGGGGGCGCTTTACTGAAGCTTTCTTT.

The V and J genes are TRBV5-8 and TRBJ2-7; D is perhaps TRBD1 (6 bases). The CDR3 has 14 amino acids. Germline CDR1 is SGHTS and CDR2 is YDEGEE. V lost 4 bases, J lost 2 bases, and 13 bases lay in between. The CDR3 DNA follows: TGTGCCAGCAGCGTCCCGGGGACAACCTACGAGCAGTACTTC. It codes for CASSVPGTTYEQYF.

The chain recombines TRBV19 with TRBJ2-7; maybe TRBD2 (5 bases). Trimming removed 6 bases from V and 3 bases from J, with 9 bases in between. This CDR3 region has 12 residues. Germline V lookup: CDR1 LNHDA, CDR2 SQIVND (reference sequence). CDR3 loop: CASRGRGYEQYF. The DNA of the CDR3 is TGTGCCAGTAGGGGGAGAGGCTACGAGCAGTACTTC.